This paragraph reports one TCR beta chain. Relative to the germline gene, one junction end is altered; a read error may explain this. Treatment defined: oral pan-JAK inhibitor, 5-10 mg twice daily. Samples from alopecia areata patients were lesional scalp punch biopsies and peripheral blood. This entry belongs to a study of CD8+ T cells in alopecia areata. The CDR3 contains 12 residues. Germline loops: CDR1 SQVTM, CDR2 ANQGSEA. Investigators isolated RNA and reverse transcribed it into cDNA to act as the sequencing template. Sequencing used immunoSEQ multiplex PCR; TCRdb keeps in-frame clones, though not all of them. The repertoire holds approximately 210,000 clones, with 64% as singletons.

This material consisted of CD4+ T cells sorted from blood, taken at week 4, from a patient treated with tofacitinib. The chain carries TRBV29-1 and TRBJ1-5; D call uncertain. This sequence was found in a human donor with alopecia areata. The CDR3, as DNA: TGCGGCGTTGAAGATTTCGATCAGCCCCAGCATTTT. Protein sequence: CGVEDFDQPQHF.